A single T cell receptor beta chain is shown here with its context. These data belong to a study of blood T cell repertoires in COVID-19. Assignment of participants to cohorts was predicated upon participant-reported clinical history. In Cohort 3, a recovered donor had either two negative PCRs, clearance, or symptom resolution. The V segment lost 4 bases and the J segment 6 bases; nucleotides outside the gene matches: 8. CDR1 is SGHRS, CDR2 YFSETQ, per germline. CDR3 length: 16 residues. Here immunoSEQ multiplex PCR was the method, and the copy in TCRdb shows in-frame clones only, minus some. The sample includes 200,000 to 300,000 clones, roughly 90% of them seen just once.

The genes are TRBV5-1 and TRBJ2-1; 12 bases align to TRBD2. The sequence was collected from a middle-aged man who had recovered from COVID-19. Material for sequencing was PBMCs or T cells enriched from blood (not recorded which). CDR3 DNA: TGCGCCAGCAGCCTCCCCCTAGCGGGGGGGGCCAATGAGCAGTTCTTC. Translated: CASSLPLAGGANEQFF.